The source of this TCR beta chain is a study of PD-L1 blockade in urothelial cancer. Libraries were prepared by immunoSEQ multiplex PCR; TCRdb keeps only in-frame clonotypes and omits some of them. The sample has tens of thousands of clones, around 84% seen once. CDR1 and CDR2 (germline): SGHRS, YFSETQ. The CDR3 consists of 16 residues. The ends were cut back, 0 bases at V and 6 bases at J, with 16 bases in the middle. The chain has TRBV5-1 and TRBJ2-1, with a weak D call TRBD1 (6 bases). The receptor's source is a man in his 70s with urothelial cancer. The specimen comprised PBMCs, sampled around atezolizumab (anti-PD-L1) treatment. The CDR3 DNA sequence: TGCGCCAGCAGCTTGGGGGGCAGGGGTTCCGGCAATGAGCAGTTCTTC. Translating it yields CASSLGGRGSGNEQFF.